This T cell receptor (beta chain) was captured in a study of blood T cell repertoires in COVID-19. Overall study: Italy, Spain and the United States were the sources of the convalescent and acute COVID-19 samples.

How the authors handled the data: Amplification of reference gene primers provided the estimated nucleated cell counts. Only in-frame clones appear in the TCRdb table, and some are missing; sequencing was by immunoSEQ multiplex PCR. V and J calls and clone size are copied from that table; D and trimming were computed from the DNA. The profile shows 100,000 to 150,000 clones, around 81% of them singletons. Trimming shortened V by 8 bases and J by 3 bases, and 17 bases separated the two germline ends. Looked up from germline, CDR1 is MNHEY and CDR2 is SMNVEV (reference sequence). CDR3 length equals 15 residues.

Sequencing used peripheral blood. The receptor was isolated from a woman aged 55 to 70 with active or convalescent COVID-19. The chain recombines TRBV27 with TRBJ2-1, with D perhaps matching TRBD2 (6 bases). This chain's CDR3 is CASRPGGAFYNEQFF. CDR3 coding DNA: TGTGCCAGCCGACCAGGCGGGGCCTTCTACAATGAGCAGTTCTTC.